The 3 T cell receptor beta chains listed next were all sequenced from one sample in a study of neurological immune-mediated disorders. MiXCR was run by TCRdb on the 5' RACE reads, yielding one entry per CDR3 protein. The sample lists about 80,000 distinct CDR3 sequences; 4.5% to 7.5% were seen once. Indicated time point: longitudinal time-point 2. The material sequenced was PBMCs. The receptors derive from a woman aged 60-70 years with multiple sclerosis.

In this sample, this clonotype turned up many times. The genes are TRBV5-1 and TRBJ2-2; no definite D call. The ends were cut back, 7 bases at V and 4 bases at J, with 14 bases in the middle. Germline-derived CDR1 and CDR2 are SGHRS and YFSETQ. CDR3 length equals 14 residues. In DNA, the CDR3 is TGCGCCAGCGCCAAGGGTGCTACCACCGGGGAGCTGTTTTTT. Translated: CASAKGATTGELFF. Full variable domain (outside the CDR3, taken from reference TRBV5-1 and TRBJ2-2): KAGVTQTPRYLIKTRGQQVTLSCSPISGHRSVSWYQQTPGQGLQFLFEYFSETQRNKGNFPGRFSGRQFSNSRSEMNVSTLELGDSALYLCASAKGATTGELFFGEGSRLTVL.

This clonotype came up many times. V and J are TRBV10-3 and TRBJ1-1; D remains ambiguous. Germline V gene lookup returns CDR1 ENHRY and CDR2 SYGVKD. The V end lost 3 bases, the J end lost 6 bases, and 8 bases lay between the germline ends. The CDR3 consists of 12 residues. The CDR3 here is CAISDPGSEAFF. The CDR3 DNA reads as TGTGCCATCAGTGACCCGGGGTCTGAAGCTTTCTTT.

This clonotype appeared a few times. The chain uses TRBV5-1 and TRBJ2-7; TRBD1 matches at 9 bases. V lost 4 bases and J lost 2; bases outside the gene matches: 7. Germline values: CDR1 SGHRS, CDR2 YFSETQ. This CDR3 has 15 residues. CDR3: CASSHSGQGAYEQYF. CDR3 coding DNA: TGCGCCAGCAGCCACTCGGGACAGGGTGCCTACGAGCAGTACTTC.